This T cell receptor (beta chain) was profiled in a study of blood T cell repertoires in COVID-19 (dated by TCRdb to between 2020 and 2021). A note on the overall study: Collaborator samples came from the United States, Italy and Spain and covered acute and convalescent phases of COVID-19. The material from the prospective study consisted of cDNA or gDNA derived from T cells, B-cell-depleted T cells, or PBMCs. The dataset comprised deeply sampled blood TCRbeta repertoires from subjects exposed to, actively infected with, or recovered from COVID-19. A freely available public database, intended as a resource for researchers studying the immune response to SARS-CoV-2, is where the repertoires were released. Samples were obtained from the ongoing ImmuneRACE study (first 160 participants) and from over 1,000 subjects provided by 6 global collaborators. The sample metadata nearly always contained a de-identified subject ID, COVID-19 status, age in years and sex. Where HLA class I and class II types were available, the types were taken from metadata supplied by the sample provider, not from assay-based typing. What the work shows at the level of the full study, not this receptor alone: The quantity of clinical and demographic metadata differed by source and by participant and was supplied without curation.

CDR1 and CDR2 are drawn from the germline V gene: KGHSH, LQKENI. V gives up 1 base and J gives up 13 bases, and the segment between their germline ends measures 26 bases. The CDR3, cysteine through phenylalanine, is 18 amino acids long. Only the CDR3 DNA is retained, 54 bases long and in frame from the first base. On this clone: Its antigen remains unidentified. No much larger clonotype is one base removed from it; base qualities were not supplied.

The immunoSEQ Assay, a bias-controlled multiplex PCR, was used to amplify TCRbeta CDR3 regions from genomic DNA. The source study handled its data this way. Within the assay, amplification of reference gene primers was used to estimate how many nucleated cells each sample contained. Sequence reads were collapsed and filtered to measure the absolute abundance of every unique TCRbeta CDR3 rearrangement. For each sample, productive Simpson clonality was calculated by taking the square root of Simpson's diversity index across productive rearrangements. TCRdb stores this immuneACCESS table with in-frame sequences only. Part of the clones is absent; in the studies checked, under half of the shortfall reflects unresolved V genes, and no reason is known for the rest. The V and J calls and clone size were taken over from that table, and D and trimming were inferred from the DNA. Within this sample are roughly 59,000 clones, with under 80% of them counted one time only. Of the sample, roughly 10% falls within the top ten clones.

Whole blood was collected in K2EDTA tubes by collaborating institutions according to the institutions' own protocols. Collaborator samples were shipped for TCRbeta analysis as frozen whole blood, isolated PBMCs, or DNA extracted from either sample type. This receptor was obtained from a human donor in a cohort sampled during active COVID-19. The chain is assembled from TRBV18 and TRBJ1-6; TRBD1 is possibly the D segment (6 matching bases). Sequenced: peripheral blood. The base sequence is TGTGCCAGCTCACCACGGATCAGGGCACAAGGGGGTTATAGTCCCCTCCACTTT. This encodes CASSPRIRAQGGYSPLHF.